This T cell receptor (beta chain) was captured in a study of T cell responses to AZD1222 COVID-19 vaccine. Regarding the study as a whole: Donors were largely white British and mainly female; clonal diversity was possibly underestimated. It was only a handful of AZD1222 recipients who were seropositive at baseline. The study sampled repertoires only after the peak T cell response.

Measured with immunoSEQ multiplex PCR; TCRdb has only the in-frame clones, and not every one. The sample yields some 150,000 clones, more than 75% seen once. Germline CDR1 SGHRS, CDR2 YFSETQ. The CDR3 consists of 14 residues. V was clipped by 0 bases and J by 2 bases, with 5 bases between them. Note on this clone: Its antigen is undetermined.

The receptor's source is an adult in good health. V is TRBV5-1 and J is TRBJ1-4; D unresolved. Material: peripheral blood, obtained on day 0 of AZD1222 vaccination. The CDR3 coding sequence is TGCGCCAGCAGCTTGGGACGGACTAATGAAAAACTGTTTTTT. The encoded protein is CASSLGRTNEKLFF. The whole variable domain, remainder taken from reference TRBV5-1 and TRBJ1-4, is KAGVTQTPRYLIKTRGQQVTLSCSPISGHRSVSWYQQTPGQGLQFLFEYFSETQRNKGNFPGRFSGRQFSNSRSEMNVSTLELGDSALYLCASSLGRTNEKLFFGSGTQLSVL.